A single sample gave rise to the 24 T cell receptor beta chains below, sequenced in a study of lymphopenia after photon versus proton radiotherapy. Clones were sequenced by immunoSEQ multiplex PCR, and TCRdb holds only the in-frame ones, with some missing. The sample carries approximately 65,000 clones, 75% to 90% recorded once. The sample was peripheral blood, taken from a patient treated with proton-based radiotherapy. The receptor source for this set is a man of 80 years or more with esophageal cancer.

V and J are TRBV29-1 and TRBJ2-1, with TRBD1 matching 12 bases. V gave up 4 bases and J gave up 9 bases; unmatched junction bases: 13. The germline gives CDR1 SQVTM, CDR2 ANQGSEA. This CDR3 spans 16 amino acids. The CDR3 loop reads CSVVIRDRGPLGEQFF. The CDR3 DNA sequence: TGCAGCGTTGTAATCCGGGACAGGGGGCCCTTGGGTGAGCAGTTCTTC.

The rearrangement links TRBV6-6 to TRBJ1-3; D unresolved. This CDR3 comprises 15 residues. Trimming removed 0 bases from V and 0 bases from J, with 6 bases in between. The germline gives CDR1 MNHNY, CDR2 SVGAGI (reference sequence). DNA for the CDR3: TGTGCCAGCAGTTACTCGTACGGCTCTGGAAACACCATATATTTT. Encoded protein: CASSYSYGSGNTIYF.

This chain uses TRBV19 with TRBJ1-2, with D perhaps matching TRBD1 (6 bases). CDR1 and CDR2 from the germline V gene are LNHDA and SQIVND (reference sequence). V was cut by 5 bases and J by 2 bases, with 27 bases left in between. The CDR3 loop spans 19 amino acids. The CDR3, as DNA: TGTGCCAGTAGTCAATATTCAGGGGCAGGACGGATCTCAAACTATGGCTACACCTTC. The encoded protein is CASSQYSGAGRISNYGYTF.

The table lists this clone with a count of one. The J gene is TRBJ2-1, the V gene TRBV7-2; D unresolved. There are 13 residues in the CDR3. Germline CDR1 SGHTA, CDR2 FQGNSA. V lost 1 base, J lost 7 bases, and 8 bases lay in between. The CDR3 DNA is TGTGCCAGCAGCTTAGGGACCGTAAATGAGCAGTTCTTC. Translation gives CASSLGTVNEQFF.

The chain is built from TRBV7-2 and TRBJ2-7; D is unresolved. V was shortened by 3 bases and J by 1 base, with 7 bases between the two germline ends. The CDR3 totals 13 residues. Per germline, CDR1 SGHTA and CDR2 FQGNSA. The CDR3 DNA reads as TGTGCCAGCAGCTTCAGAGGTTCCTACGAGCAGTACTTC. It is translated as CASSFRGSYEQYF.

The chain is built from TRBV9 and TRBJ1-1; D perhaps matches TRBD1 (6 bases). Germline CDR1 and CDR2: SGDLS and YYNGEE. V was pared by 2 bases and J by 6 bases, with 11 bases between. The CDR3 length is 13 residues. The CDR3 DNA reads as TGTGCCAGCAGCGTGTCCGGGGGCGCTGAAGCTTTCTTT. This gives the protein CASSVSGGAEAFF.

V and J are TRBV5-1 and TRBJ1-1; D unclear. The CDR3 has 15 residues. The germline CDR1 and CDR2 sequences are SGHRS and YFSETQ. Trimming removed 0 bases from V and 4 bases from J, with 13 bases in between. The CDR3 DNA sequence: TGCGCCAGCAGCTTGGGACTTGGGCGGGGCACTGAAGCTTTCTTT. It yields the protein CASSLGLGRGTEAFF. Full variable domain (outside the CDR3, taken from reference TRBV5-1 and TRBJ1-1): KAGVTQTPRYLIKTRGQQVTLSCSPISGHRSVSWYQQTPGQGLQFLFEYFSETQRNKGNFPGRFSGRQFSNSRSEMNVSTLELGDSALYLCASSLGLGRGTEAFFGQGTRLTVV.

The chain's CDR3 is CAIAGRGGTYNEQFF. CDR3 in DNA: TGTGCCATCGCCGGGCGAGGGGGAACCTACAATGAGCAGTTCTTC. The chain has TRBV10-3 and TRBJ2-1; maybe TRBD1 (6 bases). Between the trimmed V and J ends, which lost 8 bases and 2 bases, there was a span of 16 bases. This CDR3 is built from 15 residues. The germline CDR1 and CDR2 sequences are ENHRY and SYGVKD.

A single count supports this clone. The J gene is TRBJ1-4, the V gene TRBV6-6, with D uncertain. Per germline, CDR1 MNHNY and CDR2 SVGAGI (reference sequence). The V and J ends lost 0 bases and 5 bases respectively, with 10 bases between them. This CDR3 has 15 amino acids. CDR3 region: CASSYSGASNEKLFF. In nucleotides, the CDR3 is TGTGCCAGCAGTTACTCTGGCGCATCAAATGAAAAACTGTTTTTT.

The CDR3 here is CASRTTNTGELFF. The CDR3 DNA sequence: TGTGCCAGTAGGACTACTAACACCGGGGAGCTGTTTTTT. The chain combines TRBV19 with TRBJ2-2, with D perhaps TRBD2 (5 bases). Germline V gene lookup returns CDR1 LNHDA and CDR2 SQIVND (reference sequence). CDR3 length: 13 residues. Trimming took off 6 bases at V and 2 bases at J, with 7 bases between the two ends.

CDR3 region: CASGGQPYNEQFF. The CDR3, as DNA: TGTGCCAGTGGGGGACAGCCATACAATGAGCAGTTCTTC. This sequence joins TRBV19 and TRBJ2-1; TRBD1 agrees at 7 bases. Germline V gene lookup returns CDR1 LNHDA and CDR2 SQIVND (reference sequence). V lost 8 bases to trimming and J lost 4 bases; unmatched junction nucleotides: 5. CDR3 length equals 13 residues.

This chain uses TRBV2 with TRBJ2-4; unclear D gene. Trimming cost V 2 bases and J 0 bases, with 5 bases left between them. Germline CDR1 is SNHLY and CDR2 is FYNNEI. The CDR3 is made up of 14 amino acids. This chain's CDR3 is CASSESSAKNIQYF. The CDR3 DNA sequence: TGTGCCAGCAGTGAATCTTCAGCCAAAAACATTCAGTACTTC.

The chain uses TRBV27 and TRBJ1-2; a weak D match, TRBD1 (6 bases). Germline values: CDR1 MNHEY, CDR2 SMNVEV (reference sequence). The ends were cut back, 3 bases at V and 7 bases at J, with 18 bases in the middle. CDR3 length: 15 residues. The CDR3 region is CASSLEGPLQGGYTF. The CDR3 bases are TGTGCCAGCAGTTTGGAAGGCCCGCTACAGGGTGGCTACACCTTC.

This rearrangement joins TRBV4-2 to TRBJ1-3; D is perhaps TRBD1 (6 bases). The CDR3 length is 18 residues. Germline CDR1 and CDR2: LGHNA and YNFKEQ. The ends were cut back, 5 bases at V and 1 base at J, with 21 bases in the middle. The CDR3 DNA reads TGTGCCAGCAGCTTAGCCAGGGGTCGCGCCCCTTCTGGAAACACCATATATTTT. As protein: CASSLARGRAPSGNTIYF.

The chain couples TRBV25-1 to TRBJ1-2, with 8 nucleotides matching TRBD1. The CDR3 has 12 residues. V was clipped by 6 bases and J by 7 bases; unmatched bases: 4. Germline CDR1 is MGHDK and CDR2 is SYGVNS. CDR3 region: CASRSGGLGYTF. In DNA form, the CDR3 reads TGTGCCAGCAGATCAGGGGGCCTTGGCTACACCTTC.

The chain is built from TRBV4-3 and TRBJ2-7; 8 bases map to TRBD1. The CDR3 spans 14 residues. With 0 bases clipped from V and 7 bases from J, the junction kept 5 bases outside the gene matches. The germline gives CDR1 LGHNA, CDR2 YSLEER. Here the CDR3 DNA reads TGCGCCAGCAGCCAAGATCAGGGGGCATTGGAGCAGTACTTC. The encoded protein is CASSQDQGALEQYF.

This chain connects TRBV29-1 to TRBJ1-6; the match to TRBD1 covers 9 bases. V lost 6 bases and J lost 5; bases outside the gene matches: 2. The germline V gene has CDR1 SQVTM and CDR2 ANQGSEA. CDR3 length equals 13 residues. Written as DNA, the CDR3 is TGCAGCGTGGGGGACAGGGATAATTCACCCCTCCACTTT. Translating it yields CSVGDRDNSPLHF.

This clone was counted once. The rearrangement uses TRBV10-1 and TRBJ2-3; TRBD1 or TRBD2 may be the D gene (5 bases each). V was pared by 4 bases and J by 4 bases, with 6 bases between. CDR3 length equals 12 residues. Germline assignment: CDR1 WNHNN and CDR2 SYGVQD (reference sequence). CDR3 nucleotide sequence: TGCGCCAGCAGTGGAGGGGCAGATACGCAGTATTTT. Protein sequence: CASSGGADTQYF.

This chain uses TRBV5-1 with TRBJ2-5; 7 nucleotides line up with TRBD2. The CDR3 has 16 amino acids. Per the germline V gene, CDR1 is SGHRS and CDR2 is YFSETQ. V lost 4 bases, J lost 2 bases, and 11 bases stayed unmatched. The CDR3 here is CASSHSGLPYQETQYF. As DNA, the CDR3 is TGCGCCAGCAGCCACTCGGGACTACCTTATCAAGAGACCCAGTACTTC. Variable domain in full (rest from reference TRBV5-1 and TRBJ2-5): KAGVTQTPRYLIKTRGQQVTLSCSPISGHRSVSWYQQTPGQGLQFLFEYFSETQRNKGNFPGRFSGRQFSNSRSEMNVSTLELGDSALYLCASSHSGLPYQETQYFGPGTRLLVL.

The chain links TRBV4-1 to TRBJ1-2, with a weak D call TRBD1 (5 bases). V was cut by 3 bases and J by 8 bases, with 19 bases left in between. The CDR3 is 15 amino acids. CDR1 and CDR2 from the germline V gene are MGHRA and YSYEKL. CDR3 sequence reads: CASSHNTGTPSGYTF. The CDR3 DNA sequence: TGCGCCAGCAGCCATAACACCGGGACCCCGAGCGGCTACACCTTC.

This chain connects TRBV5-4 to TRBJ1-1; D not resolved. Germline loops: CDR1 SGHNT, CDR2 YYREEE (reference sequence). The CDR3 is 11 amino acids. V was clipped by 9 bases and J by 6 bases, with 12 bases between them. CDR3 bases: TGTGCCACCCGAATCGGGTCTGAAGCTTTCTTT. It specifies CATRIGSEAFF.

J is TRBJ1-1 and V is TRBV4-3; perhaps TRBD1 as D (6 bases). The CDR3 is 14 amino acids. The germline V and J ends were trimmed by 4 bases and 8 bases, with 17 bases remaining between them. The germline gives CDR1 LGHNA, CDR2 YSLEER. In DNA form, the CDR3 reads TGCGCCAGCAGCCGGACTGGGACAAGCCCAGAAGCTTTCTTT. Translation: CASSRTGTSPEAFF.

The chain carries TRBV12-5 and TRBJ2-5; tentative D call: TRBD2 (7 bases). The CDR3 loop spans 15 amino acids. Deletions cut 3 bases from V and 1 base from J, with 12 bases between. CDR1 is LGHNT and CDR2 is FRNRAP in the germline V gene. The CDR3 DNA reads TGTGCTAGTGGTTTCGAGGGGGGGTCCCAAGAGACCCAGTACTTC. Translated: CASGFEGGSQETQYF. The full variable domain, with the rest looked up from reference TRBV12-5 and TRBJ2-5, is DARVTQTPRHKVTEMGQEVTMRCQPILGHNTVFWYRQTMMQGLELLAYFRNRAPLDDSGMPKDRFSAEMPDATLATLKIQPSEPRDSAVYFCASGFEGGSQETQYFGPGTRLLVL.

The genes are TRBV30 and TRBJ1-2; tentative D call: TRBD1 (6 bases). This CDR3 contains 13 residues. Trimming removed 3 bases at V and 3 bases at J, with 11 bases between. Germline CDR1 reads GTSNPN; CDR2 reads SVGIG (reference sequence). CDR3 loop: CAWSPDRYYGYTF. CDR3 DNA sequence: TGTGCCTGGAGCCCGGACAGATACTATGGCTACACCTTC.